This T cell receptor beta chain was sequenced during a study of blood T cell repertoires in COVID-19. In the study overall: Some COVID-19 samples were acute and others convalescent; all came from the United States, Italy and Spain. PBMCs, B-cell-depleted T cells, or T cells provided the cDNA or gDNA that made up the material.

As originally analysed: Amplification of reference gene primers was used by the study to estimate nucleated cell counts. The protocol was immunoSEQ multiplex PCR, while the TCRdb copy is restricted to in-frame clones and leaves out a portion. The DNA gave D and trimming, while V, J and clone size come from that table. The repertoire holds about 130,000 clones, with less than 90% as singletons. The CDR3 contains 14 residues. The V end was cut by 8 bases, the J end by 3 bases, with 16 bases between. The germline CDR1 and CDR2 sequences are SNHLY and FYNNEI. The receptor was isolated from a woman in her twenties or thirties who had recovered from COVID-19. The genes are TRBV2 and TRBJ1-2; D ambiguous. Sequenced material: peripheral blood. This CDR3 reads CASGFGGRYYGYTF. CDR3 DNA: TGTGCCAGCGGTTTCGGAGGGAGGTACTATGGCTACACCTTC.